This entry features one TCR beta chain sequence. Trimming cost V 6 bases and J 2 bases, with 10 bases left between them. CDR1 and CDR2 (germline): SEHNR, FQNEAQ (reference sequence). This CDR3 spans 14 amino acids. The sample comes from a study of cytomegalovirus exposure and HLA in healthy donors. In the PCR, 60 Vbeta and 13 Jbeta primers were used. Sequencing used immunoSEQ multiplex PCR; TCRdb keeps in-frame clones, though not all of them. This table holds roughly 170,000 clones, 83% found once. The clonotype originates from a man aged 50 or older in good health and CMV-seronegative. Sequencing was performed on PBMCs. This chain uses TRBV7-9 with TRBJ1-4; no definite D call. The DNA for the CDR3 is TGTGCCAGCAGGCTAGCGGGCACTAATGAAAAACTGTTTTTT. This sequence encodes CASRLAGTNEKLFF.